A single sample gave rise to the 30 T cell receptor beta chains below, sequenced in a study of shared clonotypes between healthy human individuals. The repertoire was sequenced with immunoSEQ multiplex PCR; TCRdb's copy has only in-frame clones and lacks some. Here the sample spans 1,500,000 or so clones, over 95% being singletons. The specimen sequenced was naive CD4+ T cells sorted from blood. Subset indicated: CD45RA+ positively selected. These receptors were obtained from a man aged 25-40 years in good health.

The CDR3 nucleotides are TGTGCCAGCAGCTTAGACGGCGCCTCAACTAATGAAAAACTGTTTTTT. Protein: CASSLDGASTNEKLFF. The rearrangement uses TRBV7-8 and TRBJ1-4; no definite D call. V was trimmed by 1 base and J by 0 bases, leaving 9 bases between them. The V gene's germline CDR1 is SGHVS and CDR2 FQNEAQ. The CDR3 covers 16 residues.

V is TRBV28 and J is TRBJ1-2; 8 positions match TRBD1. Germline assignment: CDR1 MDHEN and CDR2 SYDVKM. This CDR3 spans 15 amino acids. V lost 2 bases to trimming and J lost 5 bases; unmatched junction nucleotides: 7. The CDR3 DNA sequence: TGTGCCAGCAGTTTACAGCAGGGGGCTGGGTATGGCTACACCTTC. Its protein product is CASSLQQGAGYGYTF.

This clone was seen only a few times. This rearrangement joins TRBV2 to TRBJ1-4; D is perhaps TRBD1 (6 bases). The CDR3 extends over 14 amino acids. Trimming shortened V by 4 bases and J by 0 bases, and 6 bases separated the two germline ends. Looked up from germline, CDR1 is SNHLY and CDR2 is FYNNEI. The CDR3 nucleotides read TGTGCCAGCAGTGGACAGGCAACTAATGAAAAACTGTTTTTT. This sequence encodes CASSGQATNEKLFF.

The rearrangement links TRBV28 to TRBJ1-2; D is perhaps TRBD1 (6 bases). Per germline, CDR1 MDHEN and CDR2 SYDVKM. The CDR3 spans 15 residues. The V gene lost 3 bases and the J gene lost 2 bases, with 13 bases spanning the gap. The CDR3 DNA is TGTGCCAGCAGTTTGGTGGTAGGGGGGAACTATGGCTACACCTTC. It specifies CASSLVVGGNYGYTF.

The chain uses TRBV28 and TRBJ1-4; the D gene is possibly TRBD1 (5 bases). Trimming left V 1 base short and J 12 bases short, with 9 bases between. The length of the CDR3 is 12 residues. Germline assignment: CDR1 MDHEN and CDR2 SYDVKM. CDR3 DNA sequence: TGTGCCAGCAGTTTATACGGGGGACAACTGTTTTTT. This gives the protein CASSLYGGQLFF.

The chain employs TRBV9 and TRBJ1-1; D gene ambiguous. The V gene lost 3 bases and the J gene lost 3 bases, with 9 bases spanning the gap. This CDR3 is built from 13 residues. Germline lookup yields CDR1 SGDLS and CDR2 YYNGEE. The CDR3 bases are TGTGCCAGCAGCGACCTAGTCGACACTGAAGCTTTCTTT. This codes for CASSDLVDTEAFF.

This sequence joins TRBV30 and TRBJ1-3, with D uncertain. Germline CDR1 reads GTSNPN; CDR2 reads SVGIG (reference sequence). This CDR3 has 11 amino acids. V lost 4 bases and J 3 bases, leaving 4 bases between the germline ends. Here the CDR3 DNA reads TGTGCCTGGATTCTTGGAAACACCATATATTTT. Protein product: CAWILGNTIYF.

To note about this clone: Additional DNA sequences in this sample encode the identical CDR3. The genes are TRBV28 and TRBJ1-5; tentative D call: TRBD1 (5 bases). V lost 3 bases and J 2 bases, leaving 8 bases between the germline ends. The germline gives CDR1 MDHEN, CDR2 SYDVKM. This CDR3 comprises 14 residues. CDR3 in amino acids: CASSLLGGNQPQHF. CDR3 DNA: TGTGCCAGCAGTTTGCTGGGGGGCAATCAGCCCCAGCATTTT.

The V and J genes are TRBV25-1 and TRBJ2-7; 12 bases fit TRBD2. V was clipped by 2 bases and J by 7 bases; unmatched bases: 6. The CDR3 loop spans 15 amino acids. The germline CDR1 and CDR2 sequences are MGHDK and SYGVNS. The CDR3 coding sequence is TGTGCCAGCAGTGAAACTCTAGCGGGAGGGCGTGAGCAGTACTTC. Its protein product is CASSETLAGGREQYF.

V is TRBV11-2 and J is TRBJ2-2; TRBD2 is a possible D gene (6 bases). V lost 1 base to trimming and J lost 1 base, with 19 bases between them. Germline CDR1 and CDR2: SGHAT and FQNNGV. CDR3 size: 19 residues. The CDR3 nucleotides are TGTGCCAGCAGCTTAGGGGCCTGGGGCGGGGCCTTGAACACCGGGGAGCTGTTTTTT. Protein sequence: CASSLGAWGGALNTGELFF.

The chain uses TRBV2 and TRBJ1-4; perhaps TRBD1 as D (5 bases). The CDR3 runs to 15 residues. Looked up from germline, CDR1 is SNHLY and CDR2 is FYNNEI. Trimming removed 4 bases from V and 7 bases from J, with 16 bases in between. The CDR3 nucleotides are TGTGCCAGCAGTGGAGGACGGGGCACTTTTGAAAAACTGTTTTTT. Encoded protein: CASSGGRGTFEKLFF.

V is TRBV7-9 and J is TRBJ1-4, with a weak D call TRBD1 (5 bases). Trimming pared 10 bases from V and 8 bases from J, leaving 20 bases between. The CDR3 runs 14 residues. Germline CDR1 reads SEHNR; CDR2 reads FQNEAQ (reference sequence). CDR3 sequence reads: CATGRDPTGEKLFF. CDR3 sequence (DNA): TGTGCCACCGGTAGGGACCCGACGGGGGAAAAACTGTTTTTT.

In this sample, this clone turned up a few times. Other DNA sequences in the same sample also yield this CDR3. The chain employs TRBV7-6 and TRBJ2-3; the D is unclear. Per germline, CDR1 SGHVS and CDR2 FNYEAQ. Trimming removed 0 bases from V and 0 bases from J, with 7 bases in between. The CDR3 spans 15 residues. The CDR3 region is CASSLADGSTDTQYF. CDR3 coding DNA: TGTGCCAGCAGCTTAGCTGACGGTAGCACAGATACGCAGTATTTT. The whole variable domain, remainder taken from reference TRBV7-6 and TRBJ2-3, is GAGVSQSPRYKVTKRGQDVALRCDPISGHVSLYWYRQALGQGPEFLTYFNYEAQQDKSGLPNDRFSAERPEGSISTLTIQRTEQRDSAMYRCASSLADGSTDTQYFGPGTRLTVL.

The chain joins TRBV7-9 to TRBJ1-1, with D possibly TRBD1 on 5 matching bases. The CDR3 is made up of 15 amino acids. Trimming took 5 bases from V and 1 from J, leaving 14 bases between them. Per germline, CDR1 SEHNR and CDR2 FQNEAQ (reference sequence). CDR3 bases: TGTGCCAGCAGCCCCTTAGGGGCCGGGAACACTGAAGCTTTCTTT. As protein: CASSPLGAGNTEAFF.

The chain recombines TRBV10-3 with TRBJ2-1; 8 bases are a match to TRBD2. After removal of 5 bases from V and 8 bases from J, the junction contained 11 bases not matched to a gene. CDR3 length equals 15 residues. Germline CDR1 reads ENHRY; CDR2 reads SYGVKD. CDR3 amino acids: CAISLGLGGEDEQFF. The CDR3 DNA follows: TGTGCCATCAGTCTGGGACTAGGAGGGGAGGATGAGCAGTTCTTC.

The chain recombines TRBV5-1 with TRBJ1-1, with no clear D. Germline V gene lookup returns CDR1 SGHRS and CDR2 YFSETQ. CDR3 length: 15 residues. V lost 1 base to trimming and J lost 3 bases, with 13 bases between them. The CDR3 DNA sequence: TGCGCCAGCAGCTTGCTCGACGTAGTTGACACTGAAGCTTTCTTT. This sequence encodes CASSLLDVVDTEAFF. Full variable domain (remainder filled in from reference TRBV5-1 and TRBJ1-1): KAGVTQTPRYLIKTRGQQVTLSCSPISGHRSVSWYQQTPGQGLQFLFEYFSETQRNKGNFPGRFSGRQFSNSRSEMNVSTLELGDSALYLCASSLLDVVDTEAFFGQGTRLTVV.

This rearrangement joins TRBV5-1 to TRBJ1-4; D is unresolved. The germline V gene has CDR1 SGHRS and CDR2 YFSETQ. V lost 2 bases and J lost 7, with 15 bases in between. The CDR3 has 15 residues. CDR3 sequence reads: CASSLATGLGEKLFF. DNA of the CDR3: TGCGCCAGCAGCTTAGCGACCGGGTTAGGTGAAAAACTGTTTTTT. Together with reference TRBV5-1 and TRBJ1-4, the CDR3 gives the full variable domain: KAGVTQTPRYLIKTRGQQVTLSCSPISGHRSVSWYQQTPGQGLQFLFEYFSETQRNKGNFPGRFSGRQFSNSRSEMNVSTLELGDSALYLCASSLATGLGEKLFFGSGTQLSVL.

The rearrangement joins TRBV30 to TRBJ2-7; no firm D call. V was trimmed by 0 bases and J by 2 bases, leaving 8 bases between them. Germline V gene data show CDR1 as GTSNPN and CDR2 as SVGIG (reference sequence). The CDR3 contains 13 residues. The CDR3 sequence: CAWSVAGAYEQYF. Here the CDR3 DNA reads TGTGCCTGGAGTGTTGCAGGTGCCTACGAGCAGTACTTC.

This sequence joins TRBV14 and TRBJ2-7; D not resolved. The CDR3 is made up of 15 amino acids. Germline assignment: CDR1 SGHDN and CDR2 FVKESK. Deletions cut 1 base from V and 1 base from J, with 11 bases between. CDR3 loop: CASSQALDRSYEQYF. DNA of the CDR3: TGTGCCAGCAGCCAAGCCCTAGATCGGTCCTACGAGCAGTACTTC. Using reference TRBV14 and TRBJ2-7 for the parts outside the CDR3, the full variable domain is EAGVTQFPSHSVIEKGQTVTLRCDPISGHDNLYWYRRVMGKEIKFLLHFVKESKQDESGMPNNRFLAERTGGTYSTLKVQPAELEDSGVYFCASSQALDRSYEQYFGPGTRLTVT.

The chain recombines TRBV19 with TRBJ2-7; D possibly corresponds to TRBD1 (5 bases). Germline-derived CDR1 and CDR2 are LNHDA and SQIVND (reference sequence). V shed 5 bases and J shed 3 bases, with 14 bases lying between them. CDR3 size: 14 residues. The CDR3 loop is CASSGAGPSYEQYF. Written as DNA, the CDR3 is TGTGCCAGTAGTGGAGCAGGGCCCAGCTACGAGCAGTACTTC. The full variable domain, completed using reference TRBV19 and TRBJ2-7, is DGGITQSPKYLFRKEGQNVTLSCEQNLNHDAMYWYRQDPGQGLRLIYYSQIVNDFQKGDIAEGYSVSREKKESFPLTVTSAQKNPTAFYLCASSGAGPSYEQYFGPGTRLTVT.

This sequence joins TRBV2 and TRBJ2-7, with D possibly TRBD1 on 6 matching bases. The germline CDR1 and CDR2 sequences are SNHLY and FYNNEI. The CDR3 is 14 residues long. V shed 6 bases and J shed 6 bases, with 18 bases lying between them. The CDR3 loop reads CASRVENRVGEQYF. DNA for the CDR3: TGTGCCAGCAGAGTGGAAAACAGGGTGGGCGAGCAGTACTTC.

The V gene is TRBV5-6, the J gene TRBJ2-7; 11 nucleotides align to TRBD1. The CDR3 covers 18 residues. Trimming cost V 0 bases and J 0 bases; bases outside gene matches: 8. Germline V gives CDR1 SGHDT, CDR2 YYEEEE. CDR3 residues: CASSLAVGDRGVSYEQYF. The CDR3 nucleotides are TGTGCCAGCAGCTTGGCCGTAGGGGACAGGGGGGTCTCCTACGAGCAGTACTTC.

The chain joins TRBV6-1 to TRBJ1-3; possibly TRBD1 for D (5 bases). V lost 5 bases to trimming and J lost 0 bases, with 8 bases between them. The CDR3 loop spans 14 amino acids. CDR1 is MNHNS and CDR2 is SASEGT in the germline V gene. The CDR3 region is CASSTGASGNTIYF. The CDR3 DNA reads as TGTGCCAGCAGTACAGGTGCCTCTGGAAACACCATATATTTT.

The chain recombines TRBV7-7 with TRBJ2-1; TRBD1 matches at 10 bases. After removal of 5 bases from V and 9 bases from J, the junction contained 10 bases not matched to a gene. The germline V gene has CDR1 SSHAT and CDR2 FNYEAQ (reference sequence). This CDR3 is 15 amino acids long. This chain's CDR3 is CASSTGQGKNSEQFF. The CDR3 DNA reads TGTGCCAGCAGCACGGGACAGGGGAAAAACAGTGAGCAGTTCTTC.

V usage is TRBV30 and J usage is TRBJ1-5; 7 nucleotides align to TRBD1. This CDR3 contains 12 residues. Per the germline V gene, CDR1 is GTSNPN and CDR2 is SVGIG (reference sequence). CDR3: CAVGQAGGPQHF. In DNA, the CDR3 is TGTGCTGTTGGACAGGCCGGTGGGCCCCAGCATTTT.

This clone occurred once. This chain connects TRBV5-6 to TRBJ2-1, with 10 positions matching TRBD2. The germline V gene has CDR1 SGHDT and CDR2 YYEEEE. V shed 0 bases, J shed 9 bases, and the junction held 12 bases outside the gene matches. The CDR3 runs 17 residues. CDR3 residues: CASSLVASGSLVGEQFF. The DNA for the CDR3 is TGTGCCAGCAGCTTGGTTGCTAGCGGGAGTTTAGTCGGTGAGCAGTTCTTC.

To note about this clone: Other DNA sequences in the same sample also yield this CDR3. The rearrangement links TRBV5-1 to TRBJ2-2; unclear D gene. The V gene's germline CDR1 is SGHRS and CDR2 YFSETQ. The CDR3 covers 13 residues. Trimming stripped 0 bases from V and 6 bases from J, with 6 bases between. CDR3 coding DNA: TGCGCCAGCAGCTTGGGTGGTGCCGGGGAGCTGTTTTTT. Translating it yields CASSLGGAGELFF.

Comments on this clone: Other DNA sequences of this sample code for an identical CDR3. In nucleotides, the CDR3 is TGTGCCAGCAGCTCTGACTACGAGCAGTACTTC. Translation: CASSSDYEQYF. The chain employs TRBV7-8 and TRBJ2-7, with D hard to call. Between the trimmed V and J ends, which lost 4 bases and 3 bases, there was a span of 4 bases. The CDR3 is 11 amino acids. Germline CDR1 is SGHVS and CDR2 is FQNEAQ.

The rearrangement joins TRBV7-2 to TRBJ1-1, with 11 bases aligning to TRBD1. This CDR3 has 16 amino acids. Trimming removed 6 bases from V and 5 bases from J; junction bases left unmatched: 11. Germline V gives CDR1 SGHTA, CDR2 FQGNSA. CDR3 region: CASRKIGQGARTEAFF. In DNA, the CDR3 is TGTGCCAGCAGGAAGATAGGACAGGGGGCGCGAACTGAAGCTTTCTTT.

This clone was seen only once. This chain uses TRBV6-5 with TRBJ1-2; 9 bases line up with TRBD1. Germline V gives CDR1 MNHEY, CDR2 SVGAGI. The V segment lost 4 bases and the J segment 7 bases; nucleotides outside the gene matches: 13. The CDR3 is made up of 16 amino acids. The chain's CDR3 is CASSLFAGTGFGGYTF. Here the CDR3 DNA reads TGTGCCAGCAGTTTATTTGCCGGGACAGGGTTCGGTGGCTACACCTTC.